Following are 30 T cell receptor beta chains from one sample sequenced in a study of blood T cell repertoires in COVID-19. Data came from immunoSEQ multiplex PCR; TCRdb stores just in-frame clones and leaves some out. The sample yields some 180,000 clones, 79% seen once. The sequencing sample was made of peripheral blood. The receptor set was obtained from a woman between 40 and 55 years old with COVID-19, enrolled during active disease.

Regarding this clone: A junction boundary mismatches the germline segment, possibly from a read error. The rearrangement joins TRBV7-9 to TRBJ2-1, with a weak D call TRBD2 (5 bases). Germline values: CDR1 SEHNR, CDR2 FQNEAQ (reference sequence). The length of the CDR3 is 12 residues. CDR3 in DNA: TGTGCCAGCAGCTTGGCCTTTGACGGGGTTCTCTTC. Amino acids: CASSLAFDGVLF.

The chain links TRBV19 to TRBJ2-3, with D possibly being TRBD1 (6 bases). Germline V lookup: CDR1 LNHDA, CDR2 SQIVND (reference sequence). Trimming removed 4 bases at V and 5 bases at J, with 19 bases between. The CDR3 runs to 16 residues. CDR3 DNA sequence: TGTGCCAGTAGTAACCCGACAGGTTGGGAAAGAGATACGCAGTATTTT. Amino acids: CASSNPTGWERDTQYF. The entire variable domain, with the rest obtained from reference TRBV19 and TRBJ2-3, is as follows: DGGITQSPKYLFRKEGQNVTLSCEQNLNHDAMYWYRQDPGQGLRLIYYSQIVNDFQKGDIAEGYSVSREKKESFPLTVTSAQKNPTAFYLCASSNPTGWERDTQYFGPGTRLTVL.

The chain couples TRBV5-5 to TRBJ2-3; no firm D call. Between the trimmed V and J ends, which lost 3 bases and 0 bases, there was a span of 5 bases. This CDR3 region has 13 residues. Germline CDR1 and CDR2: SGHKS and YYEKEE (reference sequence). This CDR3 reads CASSSPSTDTQYF. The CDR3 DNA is TGTGCCAGCAGCTCCCCTAGCACAGATACGCAGTATTTT. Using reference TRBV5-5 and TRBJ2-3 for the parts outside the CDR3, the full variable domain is DAGVTQSPTHLIKTRGQQVTLRCSPISGHKSVSWYQQVLGQGPQFIFQYYEKEERGRGNFPDRFSARQFPNYSSELNVNALLLGDSALYLCASSSPSTDTQYFGPGTRLTVL.

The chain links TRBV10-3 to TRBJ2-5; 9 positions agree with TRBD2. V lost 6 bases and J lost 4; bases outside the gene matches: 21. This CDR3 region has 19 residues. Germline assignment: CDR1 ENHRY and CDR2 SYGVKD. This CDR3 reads CAISPAAGLAGGLLETQYF. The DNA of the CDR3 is TGTGCCATCAGCCCCGCGGCGGGACTGGCGGGGGGGCTCTTAGAGACCCAGTACTTC.

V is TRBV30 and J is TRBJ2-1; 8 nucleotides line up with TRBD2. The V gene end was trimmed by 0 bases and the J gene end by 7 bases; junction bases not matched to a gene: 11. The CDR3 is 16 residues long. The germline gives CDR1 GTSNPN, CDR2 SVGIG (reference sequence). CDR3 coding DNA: TGTGCCTGGAGTGTCGAGGGGCACGGGAGGGAGAATGAGCAGTTCTTC. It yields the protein CAWSVEGHGRENEQFF.

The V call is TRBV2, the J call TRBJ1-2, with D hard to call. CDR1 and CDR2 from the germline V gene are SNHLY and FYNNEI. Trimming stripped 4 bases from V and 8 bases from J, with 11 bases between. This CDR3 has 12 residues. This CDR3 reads CASSVAGVGYTF. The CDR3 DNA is TGTGCCAGCAGTGTTGCCGGGGTCGGCTACACCTTC.

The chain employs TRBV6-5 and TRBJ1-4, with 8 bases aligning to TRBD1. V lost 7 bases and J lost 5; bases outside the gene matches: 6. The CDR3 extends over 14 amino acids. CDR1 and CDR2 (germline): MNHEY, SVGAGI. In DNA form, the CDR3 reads TGTGCCAGCAAGCTGGGACAGGAGAATGAAAAACTGTTTTTT. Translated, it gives CASKLGQENEKLFF.

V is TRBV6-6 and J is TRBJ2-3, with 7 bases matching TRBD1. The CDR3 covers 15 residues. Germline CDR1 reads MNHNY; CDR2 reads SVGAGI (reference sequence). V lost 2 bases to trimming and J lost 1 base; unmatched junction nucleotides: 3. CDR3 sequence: CASSYQGTGTDTQYF. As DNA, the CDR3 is TGTGCCAGCAGTTACCAAGGGACAGGCACAGATACGCAGTATTTT.

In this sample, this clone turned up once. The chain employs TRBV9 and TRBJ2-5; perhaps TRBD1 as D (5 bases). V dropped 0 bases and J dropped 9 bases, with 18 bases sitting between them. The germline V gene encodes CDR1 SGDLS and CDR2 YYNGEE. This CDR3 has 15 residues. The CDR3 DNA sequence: TGTGCCAGCAGCGTAGCTGGGCAGGGCCCCGTGGCCCAGTACTTC. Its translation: CASSVAGQGPVAQYF.

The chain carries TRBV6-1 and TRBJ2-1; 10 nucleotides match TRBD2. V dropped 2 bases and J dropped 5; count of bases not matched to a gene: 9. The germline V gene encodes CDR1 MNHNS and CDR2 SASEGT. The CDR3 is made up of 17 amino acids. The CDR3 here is CASSERGKRGGDNEQFF. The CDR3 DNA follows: TGTGCCAGCAGTGAAAGGGGCAAGCGGGGGGGAGACAATGAGCAGTTCTTC.

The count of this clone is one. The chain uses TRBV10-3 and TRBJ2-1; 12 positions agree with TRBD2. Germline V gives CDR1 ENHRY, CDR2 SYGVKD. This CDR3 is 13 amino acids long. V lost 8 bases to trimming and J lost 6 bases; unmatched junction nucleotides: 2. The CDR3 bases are TGTGCCATCGGACTAGCGGGGACCAATGAGCAGTTCTTC. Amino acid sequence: CAIGLAGTNEQFF.

The chain's CDR3 is CASSLGGRGQETQYF. The CDR3 coding sequence is TGTGCCAGCAGTTTAGGGGGGAGAGGGCAAGAGACCCAGTACTTC. The chain links TRBV27 to TRBJ2-5, with D perhaps matching TRBD2 (6 bases). Germline assignment: CDR1 MNHEY and CDR2 SMNVEV (reference sequence). Between the trimmed V and J ends, which lost 2 bases and 2 bases, there was a span of 12 bases. This CDR3 comprises 15 residues.

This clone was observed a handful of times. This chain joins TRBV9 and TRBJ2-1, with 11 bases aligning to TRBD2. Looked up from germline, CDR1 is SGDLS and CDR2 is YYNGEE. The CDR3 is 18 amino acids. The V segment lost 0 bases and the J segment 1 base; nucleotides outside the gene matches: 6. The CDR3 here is CASSVGSGTSGSYNEQFF. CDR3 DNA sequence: TGTGCCAGCAGCGTAGGGTCTGGGACTAGCGGATCCTACAATGAGCAGTTCTTC.

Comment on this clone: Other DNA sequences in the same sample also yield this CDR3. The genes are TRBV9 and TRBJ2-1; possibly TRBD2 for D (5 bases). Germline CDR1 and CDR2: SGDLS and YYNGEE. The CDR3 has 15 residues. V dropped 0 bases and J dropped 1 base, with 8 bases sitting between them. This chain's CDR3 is CASSVGSGSYNEQFF. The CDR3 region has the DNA TGTGCCAGCAGCGTAGGGAGCGGATCCTACAATGAGCAGTTCTTC.

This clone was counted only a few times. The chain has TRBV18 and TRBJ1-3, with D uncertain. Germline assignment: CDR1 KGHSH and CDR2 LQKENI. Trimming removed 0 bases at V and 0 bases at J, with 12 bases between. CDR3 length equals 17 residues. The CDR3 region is CASSPPVSIVSGNTIYF. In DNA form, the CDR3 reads TGTGCCAGCTCACCACCGGTGTCTATCGTCTCTGGAAACACCATATATTTT.

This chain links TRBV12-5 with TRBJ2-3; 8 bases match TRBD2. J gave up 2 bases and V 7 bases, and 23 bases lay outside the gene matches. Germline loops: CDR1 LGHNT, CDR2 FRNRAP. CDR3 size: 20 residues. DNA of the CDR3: TGTGCTAGTGCCCCCGACCCGAGTCCCCTCGCGGGGGGTTACACAGATACGCAGTATTTT. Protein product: CASAPDPSPLAGGYTDTQYF.

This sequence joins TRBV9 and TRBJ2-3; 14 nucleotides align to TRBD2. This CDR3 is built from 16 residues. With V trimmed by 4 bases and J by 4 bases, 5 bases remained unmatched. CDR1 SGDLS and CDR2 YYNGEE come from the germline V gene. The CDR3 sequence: CASSSKTSGRADTQYF. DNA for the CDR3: TGTGCCAGCAGCTCGAAGACTAGCGGGAGGGCAGATACGCAGTATTTT.

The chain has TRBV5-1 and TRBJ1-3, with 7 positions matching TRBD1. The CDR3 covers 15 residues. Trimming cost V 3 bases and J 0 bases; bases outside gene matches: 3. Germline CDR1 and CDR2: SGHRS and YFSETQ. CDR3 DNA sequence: TGCGCCAGCAGCTCTGGGACAGCCTCTGGAAACACCATATATTTT. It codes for CASSSGTASGNTIYF.

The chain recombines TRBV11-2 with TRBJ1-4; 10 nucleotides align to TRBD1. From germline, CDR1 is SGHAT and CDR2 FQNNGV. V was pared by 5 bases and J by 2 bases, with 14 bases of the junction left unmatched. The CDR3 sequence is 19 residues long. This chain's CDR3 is CASSPRAWTGGPTNEKLFF. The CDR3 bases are TGTGCCAGCAGCCCTAGGGCGTGGACAGGGGGGCCTACTAATGAAAAACTGTTTTTT.

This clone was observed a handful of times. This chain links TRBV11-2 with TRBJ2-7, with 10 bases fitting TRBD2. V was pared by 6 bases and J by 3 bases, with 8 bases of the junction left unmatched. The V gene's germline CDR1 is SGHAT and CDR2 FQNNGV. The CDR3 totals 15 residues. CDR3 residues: CASSLIAGGLYEQYF. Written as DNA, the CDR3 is TGTGCCAGCAGTCTAATAGCGGGAGGTCTCTACGAGCAGTACTTC. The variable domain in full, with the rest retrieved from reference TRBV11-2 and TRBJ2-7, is EAGVAQSPRYKIIEKRQSVAFWCNPISGHATLYWYQQILGQGPKLLIQFQNNGVVDDSQLPKDRFSAERLKGVDSTLKIQPAKLEDSAVYLCASSLIAGGLYEQYFGPGTRLTVT.

CDR3 nucleotide sequence: TGTGCCAGCAGTGACGGAGCTAACTATGGCTACACCTTC. This gives the protein CASSDGANYGYTF. This chain joins TRBV2 and TRBJ1-2; unclear D gene. The CDR3 is 13 residues long. The germline CDR1 and CDR2 sequences are SNHLY and FYNNEI. Trimming stripped 3 bases from V and 0 bases from J, with 5 bases between.

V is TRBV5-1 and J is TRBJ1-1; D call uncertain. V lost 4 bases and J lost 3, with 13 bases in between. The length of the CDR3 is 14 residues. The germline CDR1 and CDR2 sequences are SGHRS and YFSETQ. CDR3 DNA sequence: TGCGCCAGCAGCCTGCTCCCCGCAGACACTGAAGCTTTCTTT. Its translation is CASSLLPADTEAFF.

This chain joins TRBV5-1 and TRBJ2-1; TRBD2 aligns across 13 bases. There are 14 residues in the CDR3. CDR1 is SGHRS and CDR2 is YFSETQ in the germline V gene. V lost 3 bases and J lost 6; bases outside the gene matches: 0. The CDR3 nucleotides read TGCGCCAGCAGCTGGACTAGCGGGGGCAATGAGCAGTTCTTC. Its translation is CASSWTSGGNEQFF.

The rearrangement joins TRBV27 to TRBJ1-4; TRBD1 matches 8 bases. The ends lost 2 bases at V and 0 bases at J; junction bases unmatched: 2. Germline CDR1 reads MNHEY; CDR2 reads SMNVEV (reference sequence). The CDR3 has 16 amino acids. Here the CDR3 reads CASSLRGQATNEKLFF. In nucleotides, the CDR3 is TGTGCCAGCAGTTTAAGGGGACAGGCAACTAATGAAAAACTGTTTTTT. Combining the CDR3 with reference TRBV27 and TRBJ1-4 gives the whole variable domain EAQVTQNPRYLITVTGKKLTVTCSQNMNHEYMSWYRQDPGLGLRQIYYSMNVEVTDKGDVPEGYKVSRKEKRNFPLILESPSPNQTSLYFCASSLRGQATNEKLFFGSGTQLSVL.

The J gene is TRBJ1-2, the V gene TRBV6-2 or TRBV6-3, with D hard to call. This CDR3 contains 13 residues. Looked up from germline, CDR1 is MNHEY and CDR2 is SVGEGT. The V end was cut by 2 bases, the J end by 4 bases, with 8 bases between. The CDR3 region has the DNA TGTGCCAGCAGTTACGACACCTTCTATGGCTACACCTTC. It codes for CASSYDTFYGYTF.

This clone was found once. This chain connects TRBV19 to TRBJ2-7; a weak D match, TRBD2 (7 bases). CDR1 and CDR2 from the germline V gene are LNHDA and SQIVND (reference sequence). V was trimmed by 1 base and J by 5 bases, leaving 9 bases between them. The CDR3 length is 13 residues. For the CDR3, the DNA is TGTGCCAGTAGTATAGGGGAGGGGGACGAGCAGTACTTC. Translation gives CASSIGEGDEQYF.

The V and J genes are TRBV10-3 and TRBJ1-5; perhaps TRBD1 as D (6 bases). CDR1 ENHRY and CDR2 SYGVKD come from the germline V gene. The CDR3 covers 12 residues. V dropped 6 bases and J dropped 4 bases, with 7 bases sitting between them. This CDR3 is CAISGQNQPQHF. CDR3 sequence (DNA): TGTGCCATCAGCGGACAGAATCAGCCCCAGCATTTT.

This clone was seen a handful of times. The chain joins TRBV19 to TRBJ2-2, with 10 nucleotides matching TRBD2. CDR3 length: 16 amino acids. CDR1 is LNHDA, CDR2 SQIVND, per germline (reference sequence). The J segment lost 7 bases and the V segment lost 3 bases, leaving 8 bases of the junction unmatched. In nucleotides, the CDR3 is TGTGCCAGTAGTATTGGGCTAGCGGGAGAGGGCGGGGAGCTGTTTTTT. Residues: CASSIGLAGEGGELFF.

In nucleotides, the CDR3 is TGTGCCAGCAGGGTCAGGGGCGAGCAGTACTTC. It is translated as CASRVRGEQYF. The chain recombines TRBV6-5 with TRBJ2-7, with D tentatively TRBD1 (6 bases). The germline gives CDR1 MNHEY, CDR2 SVGAGI. CDR3 size: 11 residues. V was trimmed by 6 bases and J by 6 bases, leaving 9 bases between them.

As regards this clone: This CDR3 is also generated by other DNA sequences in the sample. CDR3: CASSLGTSADTQYF. DNA of the CDR3: TGCGCCAGCAGCCTCGGGACTAGCGCAGATACGCAGTATTTT. This chain joins TRBV5-1 and TRBJ2-3, with TRBD2 matching 10 bases. CDR3 length: 14 amino acids. V shed 4 bases and J 4 bases; nucleotides not matched to a gene: 3. Germline V gene sequence: CDR1 SGHRS, CDR2 YFSETQ.